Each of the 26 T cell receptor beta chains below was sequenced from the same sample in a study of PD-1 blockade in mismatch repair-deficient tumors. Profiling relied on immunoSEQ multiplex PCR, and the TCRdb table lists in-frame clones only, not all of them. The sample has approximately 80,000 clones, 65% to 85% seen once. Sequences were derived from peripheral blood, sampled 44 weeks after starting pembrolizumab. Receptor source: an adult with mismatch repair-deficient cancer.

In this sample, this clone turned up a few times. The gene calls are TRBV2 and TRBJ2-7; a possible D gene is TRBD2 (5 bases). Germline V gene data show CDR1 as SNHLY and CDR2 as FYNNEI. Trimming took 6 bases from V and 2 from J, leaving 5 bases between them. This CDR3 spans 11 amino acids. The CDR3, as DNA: TGTGCCAGCAGGCGGGCCTACGAGCAGTACTTC. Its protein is CASRRAYEQYF.

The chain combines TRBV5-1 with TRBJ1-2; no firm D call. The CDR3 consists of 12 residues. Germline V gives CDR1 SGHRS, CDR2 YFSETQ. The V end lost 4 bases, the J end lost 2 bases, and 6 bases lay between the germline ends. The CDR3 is CASSDSNYGYTF. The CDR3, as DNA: TGCGCCAGCAGCGACTCCAACTATGGCTACACCTTC.

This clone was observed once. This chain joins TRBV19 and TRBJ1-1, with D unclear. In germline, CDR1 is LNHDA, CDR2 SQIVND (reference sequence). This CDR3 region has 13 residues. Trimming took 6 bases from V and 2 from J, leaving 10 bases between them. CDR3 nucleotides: TGTGCCAGTAGGTTAAGTATAAACACTGAAGCTTTCTTT. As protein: CASRLSINTEAFF.

The CDR3 spells CASSDDTSGSSPQYF. The CDR3 DNA is TGTGCCAGCAGTGATGATACTAGCGGGAGTTCGCCCCAGTACTTC. The V and J genes are TRBV6-1 and TRBJ2-5; TRBD2 agrees at 11 bases. Germline V CDR1 and CDR2: MNHNS, SASEGT. This CDR3 comprises 15 residues. J gave up 9 bases and V 3 bases, and 9 bases lay outside the gene matches.

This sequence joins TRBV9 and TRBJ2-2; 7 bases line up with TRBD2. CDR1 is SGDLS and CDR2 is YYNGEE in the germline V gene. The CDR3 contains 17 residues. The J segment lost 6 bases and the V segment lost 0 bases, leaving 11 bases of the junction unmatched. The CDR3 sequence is CASSVGVGRKFAGELFF. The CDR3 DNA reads TGTGCCAGCAGCGTAGGGGTCGGGAGGAAGTTTGCCGGGGAGCTGTTTTTT.

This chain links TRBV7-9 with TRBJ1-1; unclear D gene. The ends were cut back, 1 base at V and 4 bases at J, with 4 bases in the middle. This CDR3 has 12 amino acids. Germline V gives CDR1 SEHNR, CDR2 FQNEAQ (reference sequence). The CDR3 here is CASSLGATEAFF. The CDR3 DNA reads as TGTGCCAGCAGCTTAGGGGCCACTGAAGCTTTCTTT.

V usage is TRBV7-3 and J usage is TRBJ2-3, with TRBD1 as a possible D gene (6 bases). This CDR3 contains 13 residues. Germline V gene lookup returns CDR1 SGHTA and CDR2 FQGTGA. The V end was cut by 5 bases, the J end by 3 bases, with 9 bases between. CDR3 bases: TGTGCCAGCAGCACCCAGGGGACAGATACGCAGTATTTT. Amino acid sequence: CASSTQGTDTQYF.

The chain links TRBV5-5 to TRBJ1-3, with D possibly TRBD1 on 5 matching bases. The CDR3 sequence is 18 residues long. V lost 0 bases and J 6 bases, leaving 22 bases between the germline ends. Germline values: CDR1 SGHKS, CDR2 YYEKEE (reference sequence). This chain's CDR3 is CASSLAGFERTGENTIYF. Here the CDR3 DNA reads TGTGCCAGCAGCTTGGCTGGTTTTGAGCGAACGGGGGAAAACACCATATATTTT.

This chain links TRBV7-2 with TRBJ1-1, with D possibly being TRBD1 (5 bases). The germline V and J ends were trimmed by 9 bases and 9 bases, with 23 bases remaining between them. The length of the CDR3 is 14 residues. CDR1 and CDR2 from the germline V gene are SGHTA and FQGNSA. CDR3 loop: CASYGFGGSGKAFF. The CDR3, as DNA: TGTGCCAGTTACGGGTTCGGAGGGTCAGGGAAAGCTTTCTTT. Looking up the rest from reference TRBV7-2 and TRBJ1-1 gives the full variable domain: GAGVSQSPSNKVTEKGKDVELRCDPISGHTALYWYRQSLGQGLEFLIYFQGNSAPDKSGLPSDRFSAERTGGSVSTLTIQRTQQEDSAVYLCASYGFGGSGKAFFGQGTRLTVV.

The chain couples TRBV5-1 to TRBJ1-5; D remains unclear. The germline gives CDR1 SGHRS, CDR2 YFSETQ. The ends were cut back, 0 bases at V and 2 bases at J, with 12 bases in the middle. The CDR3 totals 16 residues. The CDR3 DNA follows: TGCGCCAGCAGCTTGGTTTCCGCAAACGGCAATCAGCCCCAGCATTTT. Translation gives CASSLVSANGNQPQHF. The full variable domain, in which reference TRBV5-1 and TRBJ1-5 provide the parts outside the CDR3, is KAGVTQTPRYLIKTRGQQVTLSCSPISGHRSVSWYQQTPGQGLQFLFEYFSETQRNKGNFPGRFSGRQFSNSRSEMNVSTLELGDSALYLCASSLVSANGNQPQHFGDGTRLSIL.

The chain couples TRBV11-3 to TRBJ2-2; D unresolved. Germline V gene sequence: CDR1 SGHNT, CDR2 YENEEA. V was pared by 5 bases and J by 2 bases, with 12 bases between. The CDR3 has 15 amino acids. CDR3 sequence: CASSPDGPNTGELFF. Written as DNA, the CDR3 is TGTGCCAGCAGCCCGGACGGGCCTAACACCGGGGAGCTGTTTTTT. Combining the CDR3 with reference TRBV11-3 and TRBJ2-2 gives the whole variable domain EAGVVQSPRYKIIEKKQPVAFWCNPISGHNTLYWYLQNLGQGPELLIRYENEEAVDDSQLPKDRFSAERLKGVDSTLKIQPAELGDSAVYLCASSPDGPNTGELFFGEGSRLTVL.

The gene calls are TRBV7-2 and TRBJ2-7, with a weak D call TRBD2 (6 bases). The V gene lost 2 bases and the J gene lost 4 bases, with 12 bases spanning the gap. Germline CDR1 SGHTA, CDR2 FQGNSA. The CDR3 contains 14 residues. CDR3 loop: CASSLSGSVYEQYF. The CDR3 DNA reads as TGTGCCAGCAGCTTATCCGGGAGCGTGTACGAGCAGTACTTC.

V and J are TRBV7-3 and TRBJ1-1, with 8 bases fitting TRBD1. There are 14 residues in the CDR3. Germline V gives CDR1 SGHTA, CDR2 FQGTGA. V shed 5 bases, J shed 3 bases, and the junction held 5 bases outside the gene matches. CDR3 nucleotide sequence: TGTGCCAGCAGCCTGGACAGGGCTGACACTGAAGCTTTCTTT. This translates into CASSLDRADTEAFF.

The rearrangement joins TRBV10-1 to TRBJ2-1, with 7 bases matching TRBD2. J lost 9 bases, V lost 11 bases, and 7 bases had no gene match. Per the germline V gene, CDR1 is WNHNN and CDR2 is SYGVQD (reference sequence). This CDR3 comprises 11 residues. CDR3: CAPGGSGEQFF. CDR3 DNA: TGCGCCCCCGGGGGGAGTGGTGAGCAGTTCTTC.

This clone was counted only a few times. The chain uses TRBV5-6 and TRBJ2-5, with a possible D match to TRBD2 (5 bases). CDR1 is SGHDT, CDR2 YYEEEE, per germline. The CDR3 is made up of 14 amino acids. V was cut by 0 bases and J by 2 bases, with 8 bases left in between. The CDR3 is CASSLVQRQETQYF. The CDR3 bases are TGTGCCAGCAGCTTGGTTCAGCGGCAAGAGACCCAGTACTTC.

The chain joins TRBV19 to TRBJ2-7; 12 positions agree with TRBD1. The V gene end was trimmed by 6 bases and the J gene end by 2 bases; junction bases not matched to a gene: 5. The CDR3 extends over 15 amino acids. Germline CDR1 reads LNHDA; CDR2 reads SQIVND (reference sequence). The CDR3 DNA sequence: TGTGCCAGTAGCCCAGGGACAGGGGGCCCCTACGAGCAGTACTTC. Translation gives CASSPGTGGPYEQYF.

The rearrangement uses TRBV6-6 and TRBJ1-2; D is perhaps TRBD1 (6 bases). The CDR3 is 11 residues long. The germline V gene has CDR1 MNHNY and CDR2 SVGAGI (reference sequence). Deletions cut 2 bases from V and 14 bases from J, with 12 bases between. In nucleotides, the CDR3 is TGTGCCAGCAGTTACGGGACAACGCAAACCTTC. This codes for CASSYGTTQTF.

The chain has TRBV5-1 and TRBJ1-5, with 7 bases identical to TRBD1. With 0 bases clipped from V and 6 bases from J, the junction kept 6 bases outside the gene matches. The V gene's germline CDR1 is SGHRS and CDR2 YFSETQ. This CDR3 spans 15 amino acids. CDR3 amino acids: CASSLEAGGAQPQHF. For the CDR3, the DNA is TGCGCCAGCAGCTTGGAGGCAGGGGGGGCTCAGCCCCAGCATTTT.

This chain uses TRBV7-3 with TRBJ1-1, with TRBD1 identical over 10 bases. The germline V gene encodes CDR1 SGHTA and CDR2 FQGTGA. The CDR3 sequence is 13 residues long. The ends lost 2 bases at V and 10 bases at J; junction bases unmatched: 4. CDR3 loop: CASSLGGQGRAFF. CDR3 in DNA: TGTGCCAGCAGCTTAGGGGGACAGGGGCGAGCTTTCTTT.

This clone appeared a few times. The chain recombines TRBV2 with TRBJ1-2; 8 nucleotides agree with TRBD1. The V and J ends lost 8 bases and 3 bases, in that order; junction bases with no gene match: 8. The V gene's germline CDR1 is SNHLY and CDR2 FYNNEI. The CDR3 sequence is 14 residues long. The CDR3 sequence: CASQRDRLDYGYTF. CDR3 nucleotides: TGTGCCAGCCAAAGGGACAGGTTAGACTATGGCTACACCTTC.

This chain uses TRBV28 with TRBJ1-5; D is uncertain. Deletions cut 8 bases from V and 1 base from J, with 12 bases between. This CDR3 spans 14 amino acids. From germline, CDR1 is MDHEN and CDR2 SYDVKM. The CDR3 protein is CASRYAPSNQPQHF. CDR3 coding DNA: TGTGCCAGCCGATACGCCCCGAGCAATCAGCCCCAGCATTTT.

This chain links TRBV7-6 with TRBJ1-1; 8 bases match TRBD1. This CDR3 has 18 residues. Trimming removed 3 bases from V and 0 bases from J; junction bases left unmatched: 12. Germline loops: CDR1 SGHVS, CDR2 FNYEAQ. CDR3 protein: CASSFLNWRDRLNTEAFF. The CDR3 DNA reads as TGTGCCAGCAGCTTCCTCAATTGGAGGGACAGGTTGAACACTGAAGCTTTCTTT.

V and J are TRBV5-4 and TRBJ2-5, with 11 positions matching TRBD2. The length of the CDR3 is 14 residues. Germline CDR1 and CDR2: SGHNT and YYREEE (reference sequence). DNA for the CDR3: TGTGCGTGTAGGCTAGCGGGAGGACAAGAGACCCAGTACTTC. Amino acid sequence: CACRLAGGQETQYF.

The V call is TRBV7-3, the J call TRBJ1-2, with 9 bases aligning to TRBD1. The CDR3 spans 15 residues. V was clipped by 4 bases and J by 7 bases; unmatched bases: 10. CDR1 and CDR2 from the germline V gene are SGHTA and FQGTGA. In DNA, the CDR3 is TGTGCCAGCAGCTCAGAGGACAGGGGTGTGTTTGGCTACACCTTC. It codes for CASSSEDRGVFGYTF. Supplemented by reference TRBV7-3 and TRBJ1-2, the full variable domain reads GAGVSQTPSNKVTEKGKYVELRCDPISGHTALYWYRQSLGQGPEFLIYFQGTGAADDSGLPNDRFFAVRPEGSVSTLKIQRTERGDSAVYLCASSSEDRGVFGYTFGSGTRLTVV.

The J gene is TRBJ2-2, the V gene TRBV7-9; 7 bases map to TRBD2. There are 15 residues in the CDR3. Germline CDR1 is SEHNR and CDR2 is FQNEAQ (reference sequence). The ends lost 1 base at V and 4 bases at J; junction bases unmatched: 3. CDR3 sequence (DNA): TGTGCCAGCAGCTTAGAGGCTAGCGGCACCGGGGAGCTGTTTTTT. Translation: CASSLEASGTGELFF.

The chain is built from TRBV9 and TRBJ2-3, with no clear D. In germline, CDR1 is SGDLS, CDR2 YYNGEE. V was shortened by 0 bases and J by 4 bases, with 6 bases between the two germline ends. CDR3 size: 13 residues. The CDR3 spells CASSVVVPDTQYF. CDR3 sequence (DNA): TGTGCCAGCAGCGTAGTAGTCCCAGATACGCAGTATTTT. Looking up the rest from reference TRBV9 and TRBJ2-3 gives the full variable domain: DSGVTQTPKHLITATGQRVTLRCSPRSGDLSVYWYQQSLDQGLQFLIQYYNGEERAKGNILERFSAQQFPDLHSELNLSSLELGDSALYFCASSVVVPDTQYFGPGTRLTVL.